Each of the 17 T cell receptor beta chains below was sequenced from the same sample in a study of T cell clones after liver transplantation. Only in-frame clones appear in the TCRdb table, and some are missing; sequencing was by immunoSEQ multiplex PCR. Of roughly 62,000 clones listed, about 71% are singletons. The sequenced sample was CD4+ T cells from blood, obtained at the roughly 16-month timepoint. The receptor set was obtained from a human patient who received a liver transplant. Some T cells may be provided by the graft donor.

The DNA for the CDR3 is TGTGCCAGCGGTCCCCAGACGCGTTCGTGGGCTTTCTTT. Translation: CASGPQTRSWAFF. The V and J genes are TRBV7-6 and TRBJ1-1, with unresolved D. Trimming pared 8 bases from V and 11 bases from J, leaving 21 bases between. The CDR3 covers 13 residues. Germline V gene lookup returns CDR1 SGHVS and CDR2 FNYEAQ. Full variable domain (outside the CDR3, taken from reference TRBV7-6 and TRBJ1-1): GAGVSQSPRYKVTKRGQDVALRCDPISGHVSLYWYRQALGQGPEFLTYFNYEAQQDKSGLPNDRFSAERPEGSISTLTIQRTEQRDSAMYRCASGPQTRSWAFFGQGTRLTVV.

J is TRBJ2-3 and V is TRBV5-1; no clear D. The CDR3 is 18 amino acids. Trimming took off 0 bases at V and 0 bases at J, with 17 bases between the two ends. Germline V lookup: CDR1 SGHRS, CDR2 YFSETQ. The DNA of the CDR3 is TGCGCCAGCAGCTTGGGAGGTCTTGGCGTCACTAGCACAGATACGCAGTATTTT. It specifies CASSLGGLGVTSTDTQYF. Using reference TRBV5-1 and TRBJ2-3 for the parts outside the CDR3, the full variable domain is KAGVTQTPRYLIKTRGQQVTLSCSPISGHRSVSWYQQTPGQGLQFLFEYFSETQRNKGNFPGRFSGRQFSNSRSEMNVSTLELGDSALYLCASSLGGLGVTSTDTQYFGPGTRLTVL.

There are a few counts of this clone. The chain joins TRBV19 to TRBJ2-3, with D uncertain. The germline gives CDR1 LNHDA, CDR2 SQIVND (reference sequence). V lost 3 bases, J lost 1 base, and 5 bases lay in between. The CDR3 has 13 amino acids. The chain's CDR3 is CASSMVGTDTQYF. The CDR3 coding sequence is TGTGCCAGTAGTATGGTTGGCACAGATACGCAGTATTTT.

The J gene is TRBJ1-2, the V gene TRBV21-1. TRBV21-1 is reported as a pseudogene. This CDR3 is 16 amino acids long. The CDR3 here is CASSKVSQTTNYGYTF. In DNA, the CDR3 is TGTGCCAGCAGCAAAGTATCACAGACTACTAACTATGGCTACACCTTC.

The genes are TRBV19 and TRBJ1-1; D might be TRBD1 (5 bases). The V end was cut by 4 bases, the J end by 6 bases, with 18 bases between. Germline CDR1 is LNHDA and CDR2 is SQIVND (reference sequence). The CDR3 is 15 amino acids. This CDR3 reads CASSRPRGISPEAFF. Here the CDR3 DNA reads TGTGCCAGTAGTAGACCAAGGGGCATTAGTCCTGAAGCTTTCTTT.

The chain joins TRBV28 to TRBJ2-4, with D tentatively TRBD1 (6 bases). Germline V gives CDR1 MDHEN, CDR2 SYDVKM. V was pared by 6 bases and J by 8 bases, with 26 bases between. The CDR3 is 17 amino acids. CDR3 sequence reads: CASSQDTGSRKVDIQYF. DNA for the CDR3: TGTGCCAGCAGCCAAGATACAGGGTCGAGGAAGGTGGACATTCAGTACTTC.

The J gene is TRBJ1-6, the V gene TRBV19, with D tentatively TRBD1 (5 bases). Looked up from germline, CDR1 is LNHDA and CDR2 is SQIVND (reference sequence). Trimming shortened V by 4 bases and J by 7 bases, and 14 bases separated the two germline ends. The CDR3 has 15 residues. In DNA, the CDR3 is TGTGCCAGTAGTACTCAGGGTAGTGAAAATTCACCCCTCCACTTT. Its translation: CASSTQGSENSPLHF.

This chain connects TRBV7-2 to TRBJ2-1; TRBD1 agrees at 11 bases. Germline loops: CDR1 SGHTA, CDR2 FQGNSA. The trim removed 4 bases at V and 7 bases at J, leaving 9 bases unmatched. The CDR3 runs to 16 residues. The CDR3 DNA reads TGTGCCAGCAGCTATGCGGGGACAGGGGGTCTTAATGAGCAGTTCTTC. This sequence encodes CASSYAGTGGLNEQFF.

This chain connects TRBV30 to TRBJ2-3, with unresolved D. Trimming left V 2 bases short and J 5 bases short, with 11 bases between. The CDR3 contains 13 residues. CDR1 is GTSNPN and CDR2 is SVGIG in the germline V gene (reference sequence). The CDR3 sequence is CAWSTNRGDTQYF. In DNA form, the CDR3 reads TGTGCCTGGAGTACAAATCGCGGAGATACGCAGTATTTT.

This sequence joins TRBV29-1 and TRBJ2-3; 7 nucleotides line up with TRBD1. V trimming: 3 bases; J trimming: 4 bases; junction bases outside the gene matches: 1. CDR1 is SQVTM, CDR2 ANQGSEA, per germline. This CDR3 has 12 residues. The CDR3 nucleotides are TGCAGCGTTGAGACAGGGCCAGATACGCAGTATTTT. Residues: CSVETGPDTQYF.

V usage is TRBV10-1 and J usage is TRBJ1-2; D not certain. CDR3 length: 19 residues. The germline V gene has CDR1 WNHNN and CDR2 SYGVQD (reference sequence). V was shortened by 0 bases and J by 1 base, with 21 bases between the two germline ends. This chain's CDR3 is CASSESPGTSISLNYGYTF. The DNA of the CDR3 is TGCGCCAGCAGTGAGTCCCCGGGCACTTCCATATCCCTTAACTATGGCTACACCTTC.

Here the CDR3 reads CASSEPERLLNTGELFF. The CDR3 nucleotides are TGTGCCAGCAGTGAACCGGAGCGGCTCCTGAACACCGGGGAGCTGTTTTTT. V gene TRBV6-1 combines with J gene TRBJ2-2, with D tentatively TRBD2 (5 bases). Trimming stripped 2 bases from V and 1 base from J, with 14 bases between. Germline lookup yields CDR1 MNHNS and CDR2 SASEGT. This CDR3 comprises 17 residues.

Only a few counts were recorded for this clone. The chain recombines TRBV2 with TRBJ2-3; tentatively, D is TRBD2 (7 bases). V shed 0 bases and J shed 3 bases, with 10 bases lying between them. Looked up from germline, CDR1 is SNHLY and CDR2 is FYNNEI. CDR3 length: 15 residues. The CDR3 bases are TGTGCCAGCAGTGAAGCGGGGGGGCAGACAGATACGCAGTATTTT. Translation gives CASSEAGGQTDTQYF.

In nucleotides, the CDR3 is TGTGCCAGTAGTATAGATCTCGGACAGGGGAGTTCACCCCTCCACTTT. Encoded protein: CASSIDLGQGSSPLHF. J is TRBJ1-6 and V is TRBV19, with TRBD1 matching over 9 bases. The CDR3 loop spans 16 amino acids. Germline V lookup: CDR1 LNHDA, CDR2 SQIVND (reference sequence). V shed 0 bases, J shed 9 bases, and the junction held 6 bases outside the gene matches. Full variable domain (rest looked up from reference TRBV19 and TRBJ1-6): DGGITQSPKYLFRKEGQNVTLSCEQNLNHDAMYWYRQDPGQGLRLIYYSQIVNDFQKGDIAEGYSVSREKKESFPLTVTSAQKNPTAFYLCASSIDLGQGSSPLHFGNGTRLTVT.

This chain uses TRBV6-1 with TRBJ2-7, with D possibly TRBD2 on 6 matching bases. Germline V gene lookup returns CDR1 MNHNS and CDR2 SASEGT. The CDR3 sequence is 13 residues long. V was trimmed by 3 bases and J by 4 bases, leaving 10 bases between them. The CDR3 coding sequence is TGTGCCAGCAGTGAGATCCGGGGGTACGAGCAGTACTTC. Amino acid sequence: CASSEIRGYEQYF.

The chain recombines TRBV6-5 with TRBJ2-2, with D perhaps given as TRBD1 or TRBD2 (5 bases each). The germline V gene has CDR1 MNHEY and CDR2 SVGAGI. This CDR3 has 15 amino acids. The V end lost 6 bases, the J end lost 3 bases, and 14 bases lay between the germline ends. The CDR3 region is CASSPRDGYTGELFF. The CDR3 nucleotides are TGTGCCAGCAGCCCCCGGGACGGCTACACCGGGGAGCTGTTTTTT.

This clone came up once. The chain carries TRBV7-2 and TRBJ2-2; D remains ambiguous. Trimming shortened V by 1 base and J by 3 bases, and 6 bases separated the two germline ends. The germline V gene has CDR1 SGHTA and CDR2 FQGNSA. CDR3 length equals 14 residues. The CDR3 loop is CASSLDLYTGELFF. The CDR3 nucleotides are TGTGCCAGCAGCTTAGATCTGTACACCGGGGAGCTGTTTTTT.